This T cell receptor beta chain was sequenced during a study of blood T cells in healthy people across ages. Study overall: Template-switching capture recovered about one barcoded beta molecule per two T cells.

Every donor contributed about 10 milliliters of peripheral blood by blood draw. Details on this clonotype: What it binds is unknown. Sequence at one end of the junction differs from germline and may be a read error.

Alongside a J-beta primer mix, a sample-barcoded 5' primer served in a second PCR lasting about 7 to 12 cycles. TCRdb re-called the 5' RACE reads with MiXCR, one entry per CDR3 protein. The profile covers roughly 700,000 distinct CDR3 sequences, with approximately 29% appearing a single time and 15% taken by the ten largest. Points from the study as a whole: No one knew whether donors had CMV, which possibly confounded expanded clonotype changes. Among T cells, TCR beta diversity per million cells dropped roughly linearly as age rose.

This clonotype originated in a woman older than 75 in good health. The sequencing sample was made of blood.

CDR3 DNA sequence: TGCGCCAGCAGGGACTGGTCTAGCACAGGTACGCAGTATTTT. It yields the protein CASRDWSSTGTQYF. This rearrangement joins TRBV5-1 to TRBJ2-3; either TRBD1 or TRBD2 may fit D (5 bases each). The germline gives CDR1 SGHRS, CDR2 YFSETQ. This CDR3 comprises 14 residues.